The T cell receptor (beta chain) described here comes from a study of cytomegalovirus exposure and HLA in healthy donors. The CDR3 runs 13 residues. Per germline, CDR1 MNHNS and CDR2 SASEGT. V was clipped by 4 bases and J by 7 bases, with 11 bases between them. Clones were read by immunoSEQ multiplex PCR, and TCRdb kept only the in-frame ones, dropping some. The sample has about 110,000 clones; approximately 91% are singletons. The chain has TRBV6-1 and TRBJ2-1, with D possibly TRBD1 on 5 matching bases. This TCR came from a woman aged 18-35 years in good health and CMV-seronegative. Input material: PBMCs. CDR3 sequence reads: CASSGQGVNEQFF. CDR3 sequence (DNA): TGTGCCAGCAGTGGGCAGGGTGTAAATGAGCAGTTCTTC.